This T cell receptor beta chain was sequenced for a study of blood T cell repertoires in COVID-19. Study at large: Sites across the United States, Italy and Spain contributed samples from acute and convalescent COVID-19.

How the authors handled the data: Reference gene primers were amplified, and this amplification served to estimate nucleated cell counts. Assay used: immunoSEQ multiplex PCR; TCRdb lists only in-frame clones, some missing. From that table come the V and J calls and clone size; the DNA was used to work out D and trimming. There are more than 35,000 clones in the sample; 70% to 90% occur only once, and more than 5% lies in the top ten. The sequencing sample was made of peripheral blood. The TCR originated in a human donor in a cohort sampled during active COVID-19.

The CDR3 DNA is TGTGCCACCAGCAGAGGACAGGGGACCGGTTCACCCCTCCACTTT. Amino acid sequence: CATSRGQGTGSPLHF. The chain carries TRBV15 and TRBJ1-6; TRBD1 matches 8 bases. V gave up 1 base and J gave up 9 bases; unmatched junction bases: 5. The germline gives CDR1 LNHNV, CDR2 YYDKDF (reference sequence). The CDR3 totals 15 residues.